This is a list of T cell receptor beta chains from one sample in a study of T cell changes during pregnancy in multiple sclerosis. The table came from immunoSEQ multiplex PCR; TCRdb's copy has only in-frame clones and leaves some out. The sample yields about 59,000 clones, about nine tenths seen once. The sequenced sample was peripheral blood, obtained in the second trimester of pregnancy. The receptors here all came from a female donor in good health, enrolled as a control in a pregnancy study. CDR3s include the opening cysteine and the closing phenylalanine or tryptophan. D genes are given only for firm matches. For some rows the clone size is stated as once, few or many, or as a class when expanded; others skip it.

>TRBJ1-1|-|TRBV9|TRBD1
CASSVRQGALSAEAFF
TGTGCCAGCAGCGTTCGACAGGGGGCGCTTTCTGCTGAAGCTTTCTTT
>TRBJ2-7|-|TRBV29-1|-
CSASANTYEQYF
TGCAGCGCCTCAGCGAACACCTACGAGCAGTACTTC
>TRBJ2-2|-|TRBV11-3|TRBD2
CASSSGTSGRSGELFF
TGTGCCAGCAGCTCGGGGACTAGCGGGAGATCCGGGGAGCTGTTTTTT
>TRBJ1-2|-|TRBV12-5|TRBD1
CASGGTGPSNYGYTF
TGTGCTAGTGGGGGGACAGGGCCGTCGAACTATGGCTACACCTTC
>TRBJ2-3|once|TRBV5-6|TRBD2
CASSWRPGLAGLRDTQYF
TGTGCCAGCAGCTGGAGACCGGGACTAGCGGGGCTCAGAGATACGCAGTATTTT
>TRBJ1-5|once|TRBV5-1|TRBD1
CASSPGTGFQPQHF
TGCGCCAGCAGCCCGGGGACAGGTTTTCAGCCCCAGCATTTT
>TRBJ2-7|-|TRBV7-2|TRBD1
CASSSRPGQGSYEQYF
TGTGCCAGCAGCTCCAGGCCGGGACAGGGGTCCTACGAGCAGTACTTC
>TRBJ1-5|-|TRBV28|-
CASSLTRSPQPQHF
TGTGCCAGCAGTTTAACCCGGAGCCCTCAGCCCCAGCATTTT
>TRBJ1-3|-|TRBV7-8|-
CASSLYFSRSAAGNTIYF
TGTGCCAGCAGCTTATATTTCTCCCGGAGCGCTGCCGGAAACACCATATATTTT
>TRBJ1-2|-|TRBV27|-
CASSPEYRLPAVGYTF
TGTGCCAGCAGTCCGGAATACAGGTTGCCAGCTGTGGGCTACACCTTC
>TRBJ1-2|-|TRBV4-2|-
CASSQEGGYVGGYTF
TGTGCCAGCAGCCAAGAGGGGGGTTATGTCGGGGGCTACACCTTC
>TRBJ1-2|-|TRBV7-9|TRBD1
CASSLRAGIQGAFSYGYTF
TGTGCCAGCAGCCTGAGAGCCGGGATCCAGGGGGCGTTTTCTTATGGCTACACCTTC
>TRBJ1-2|-|TRBV28|TRBD1
CATRDPGQYYGYTF
TGTGCCACAAGAGATCCGGGACAGTACTATGGCTACACCTTC